These 15 T cell receptor beta chains were all obtained from the same sample, sequenced in a study of early stage breast cancer tumors. Clones were sequenced by immunoSEQ multiplex PCR, and TCRdb holds only the in-frame ones, with some missing. The sample includes some 28,000 clones, around 50% of them seen just once. Sequencing input: breast tumor tissue. The receptors come from a person aged 45-65 years with breast cancer.

V usage is TRBV7-9 and J usage is TRBJ1-1, with a tentative D call TRBD1 (5 bases). This CDR3 contains 15 residues. V was cut by 4 bases and J by 4 bases, with 16 bases left in between. The V gene's germline CDR1 is SEHNR and CDR2 FQNEAQ (reference sequence). The CDR3 loop reads CASSSRDSGITEAFF. The DNA of the CDR3 is TGTGCCAGCAGCTCGCGGGACTCTGGAATCACTGAAGCTTTCTTT.

This clone was counted between two and nine times. One end of the junction varies from germline; a read error may be responsible. The genes are TRBV19 and TRBJ2-7; a weak D match, TRBD1 (5 bases). CDR1 is LNHDA, CDR2 SQIVND, per germline (reference sequence). The CDR3 covers 12 residues. The CDR3 DNA reads as TGTGCCAGTAACCCTCTCTGGGGCCAACCAATCTTC. This encodes CASNPLWGQPIF.

CDR3 residues: CASSLGQAGVTEAFF. The CDR3 bases are TGCGCCAGCAGCTTAGGACAGGCTGGAGTCACTGAAGCTTTCTTT. This chain joins TRBV5-1 and TRBJ1-1; 7 positions agree with TRBD1. Unmatched junction bases numbered 8, after V lost 2 bases and J lost 4 bases. The CDR3 sequence is 15 residues long. Germline V lookup: CDR1 SGHRS, CDR2 YFSETQ.

This sequence joins TRBV5-1 and TRBJ2-7; 10 nucleotides match TRBD2. V lost 1 base and J lost 4; bases outside the gene matches: 5. CDR3 length: 15 amino acids. Germline assignment: CDR1 SGHRS and CDR2 YFSETQ. The chain's CDR3 is CASSLWLAGDYEQYF. As DNA, the CDR3 is TGCGCCAGCAGCTTGTGGCTAGCGGGAGATTACGAGCAGTACTTC. Based on the CDR3 plus reference TRBV5-1 and TRBJ2-7, the full variable domain is KAGVTQTPRYLIKTRGQQVTLSCSPISGHRSVSWYQQTPGQGLQFLFEYFSETQRNKGNFPGRFSGRQFSNSRSEMNVSTLELGDSALYLCASSLWLAGDYEQYFGPGTRLTVT.

This chain joins TRBV28 and TRBJ2-7, with TRBD1 matching over 7 bases. Germline values: CDR1 MDHEN, CDR2 SYDVKM. The CDR3 contains 16 residues. Trimming cost V 4 bases and J 3 bases; bases outside gene matches: 12. CDR3 sequence reads: CASSSVGQVPLYEQYF. The DNA for the CDR3 is TGTGCCAGCAGTTCAGTCGGACAGGTTCCCCTCTACGAGCAGTACTTC.

The chain recombines TRBV29-1 with TRBJ1-2; 9 nucleotides line up with TRBD1. The CDR3 spans 14 residues. Germline CDR1 and CDR2: SQVTM and ANQGSEA. The V segment lost 5 bases and the J segment 8 bases; nucleotides outside the gene matches: 12. DNA of the CDR3: TGCAGCGTTAGGTTAGGGGACAGGGTGCAAGGCTACACCTTC. Residues: CSVRLGDRVQGYTF.

The gene calls are TRBV19 and TRBJ1-1; tentative D call: TRBD1 (5 bases). The V end was cut by 8 bases, the J end by 1 base, with 14 bases between. This CDR3 is 14 amino acids long. In germline, CDR1 is LNHDA, CDR2 SQIVND (reference sequence). CDR3: CASGGREGNTEAFF. CDR3 nucleotides: TGTGCCAGTGGGGGGAGGGAAGGGAACACTGAAGCTTTCTTT.

This clone was observed a few times. The chain couples TRBV7-3 to TRBJ1-1; D is perhaps TRBD1 (5 bases). The CDR3 spans 14 residues. Per germline, CDR1 SGHTA and CDR2 FQGTGA. Trimming removed 2 bases from V and 1 base from J, with 8 bases in between. The CDR3 loop is CASSLHGANTEAFF. CDR3 nucleotide sequence: TGTGCCAGCAGCTTACACGGGGCGAACACTGAAGCTTTCTTT.

DNA for the CDR3: TGTGCCAGCACCAAGGGACGACTAGTCGGGGAGCTGTTTTTT. Translation: CASTKGRLVGELFF. The gene calls are TRBV11-2 and TRBJ2-2; D is perhaps TRBD2 (6 bases). This CDR3 has 14 residues. The V gene lost 7 bases and the J gene lost 7 bases, with 16 bases spanning the gap. Looked up from germline, CDR1 is SGHAT and CDR2 is FQNNGV.

This clone was detected only a few times. The chain combines TRBV4-3 with TRBJ2-7, with 11 bases lining up with TRBD2. The CDR3 contains 15 residues. V lost 1 base, J lost 9 bases, and 8 bases stayed unmatched. CDR1 is LGHNA and CDR2 is YSLEER in the germline V gene. The CDR3 reads CASSQGAGTSGSQYF. The CDR3 DNA sequence: TGCGCCAGCAGCCAAGGTGCCGGGACTAGCGGCTCGCAGTACTTC.

The rearrangement joins TRBV4-2 to TRBJ1-1, with D possibly matching TRBD1 (5 bases). This CDR3 has 14 amino acids. Germline V gives CDR1 LGHNA, CDR2 YNFKEQ. Trimming removed 1 base from V and 1 base from J, with 7 bases in between. CDR3 sequence (DNA): TGTGCCAGCAGCCAAGTCGGGGGGAACACTGAAGCTTTCTTT. Its translation: CASSQVGGNTEAFF.

This clone was counted a few times. The V gene is TRBV7-3, the J gene TRBJ2-2; 10 bases align to TRBD2. J gave up 5 bases and V 2 bases, and 2 bases lay outside the gene matches. Germline CDR1 SGHTA, CDR2 FQGTGA. The CDR3 has 15 amino acids. CDR3 bases: TGTGCCAGCAGCTTAGTAGCGGGAGGAACCGGGGAGCTGTTTTTT. As protein: CASSLVAGGTGELFF.

This rearrangement joins TRBV19 to TRBJ2-4; possible D gene TRBD2, 6 bases. The germline CDR1 and CDR2 sequences are LNHDA and SQIVND (reference sequence). Trimming removed 4 bases from V and 9 bases from J, with 13 bases in between. The CDR3 spans 13 residues. The CDR3 nucleotides read TGTGCCAGTAGTACGGGGGAACGGAGCATTCAGTACTTC. Its translation: CASSTGERSIQYF.

The rearrangement joins TRBV30 to TRBJ2-1; 9 nucleotides line up with TRBD2. Germline V gene lookup returns CDR1 GTSNPN and CDR2 SVGIG (reference sequence). The CDR3 contains 14 residues. The J segment lost 9 bases and the V segment lost 0 bases, leaving 6 bases of the junction unmatched. In DNA form, the CDR3 reads TGTGCCTGGAGTGTTAGGCGGGAGGGTACTGAGCAGTTCTTC. Amino acids: CAWSVRREGTEQFF.

V and J are TRBV30 and TRBJ2-5; 7 bases fit TRBD1. Germline CDR1 and CDR2: GTSNPN and SVGIG (reference sequence). This CDR3 contains 14 residues. Unmatched junction bases numbered 10, after V lost 2 bases and J lost 7 bases. The DNA of the CDR3 is TGTGCCTGGAGTCAAACGGGTACAGGGGTGACCCAGTACTTC. It is translated as CAWSQTGTGVTQYF.